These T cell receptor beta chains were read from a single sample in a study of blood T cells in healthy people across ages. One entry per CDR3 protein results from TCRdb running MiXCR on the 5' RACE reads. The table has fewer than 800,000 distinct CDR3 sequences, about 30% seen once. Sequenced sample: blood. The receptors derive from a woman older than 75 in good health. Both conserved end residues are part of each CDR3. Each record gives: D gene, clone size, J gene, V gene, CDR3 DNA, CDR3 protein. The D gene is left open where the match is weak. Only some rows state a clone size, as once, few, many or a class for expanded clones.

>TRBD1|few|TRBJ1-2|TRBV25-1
TGTGCCAGCAGTGGGACAGGGACCAACTATGGCTACACCTTC
CASSGTGTNYGYTF
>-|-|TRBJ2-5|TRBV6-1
TGTGCCAGCGTCAGTGTGCCGGCAGGGAAAGGAGAGACCCAGTACTTC
CASVSVPAGKGETQYF
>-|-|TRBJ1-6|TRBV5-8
TGTGCCAGCAGCTTGGGAGGCTGGCGGAGGAATTCACCCCTCCACTTT
CASSLGGWRRNSPLHF
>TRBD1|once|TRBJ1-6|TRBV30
TGTGCCTGGAGGAGGGACAGGGGTTCACCCCTCCACTTT
CAWRRDRGSPLHF
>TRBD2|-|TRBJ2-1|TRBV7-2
TGTGCCAGCAGCTTTAGGACTAGCGGGGGGGCCGCATACAATGAGCAGTTCTTC
CASSFRTSGGAAYNEQFF
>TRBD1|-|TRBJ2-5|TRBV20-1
TGCAGTGCAGGGGGACCTACGGACAGGAGAGAGACCCAGTACTTC
CSAGGPTDRRETQYF
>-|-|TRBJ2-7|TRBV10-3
TGTGCCATCAGGACAGGTTCTTCCTACGAGCAGTACTTC
CAIRTGSSYEQYF
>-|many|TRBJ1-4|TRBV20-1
TGCAGTGCTAGAGGGACCGGGGGTAATGAAAAACTGTTTTTT
CSARGTGGNEKLFF
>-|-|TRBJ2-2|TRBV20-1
TGCAGTGCTAGAGCGCCGGGACTCCTTACCGGGGAGCTGTTTTTT
CSARAPGLLTGELFF
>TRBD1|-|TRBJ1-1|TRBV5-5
TGTGCCAGCACCTCTCTGTACCGGGACAGGGTCGTGAACACTGAAGCTTTCTTT
CASTSLYRDRVVNTEAFF
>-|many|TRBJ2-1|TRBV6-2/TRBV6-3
TGTGCCAGCAGCTCCGGGACATCTACGGGTGAGCAGTTCTTC
CASSSGTSTGEQFF
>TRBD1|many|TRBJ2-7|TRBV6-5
TGTGCCAGCAGTTACTCGGACAGGGCAGGCTACGAGCAGTACTTC
CASSYSDRAGYEQYF
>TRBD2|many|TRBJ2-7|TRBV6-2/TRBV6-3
TGTGCCAGCAGTCCGACTAGCGGGGGAGGCGAGCAGTACTTC
CASSPTSGGGEQYF
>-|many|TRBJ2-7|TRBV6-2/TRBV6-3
TGTGCCAGCAGCTGGGGGTTCAGCCCCTACGAGCAGTACTTC
CASSWGFSPYEQYF
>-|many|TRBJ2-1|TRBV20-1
TGCAGTGCTAGACGTCCCGGGGGCCGCTACAATGAGCAGTTCTTC
CSARRPGGRYNEQFF
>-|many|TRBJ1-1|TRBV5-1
TGCGCCAGCAGCCTCCGGACGGCAAACACTGAAGCTTTCTTT
CASSLRTANTEAFF
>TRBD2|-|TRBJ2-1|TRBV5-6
TGTGCCAGCAGCCAAATTTATACTAGCGGGGGACCAAACTACAATGAGCAGTTCTTC
CASSQIYTSGGPNYNEQFF
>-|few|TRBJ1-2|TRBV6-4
TGTGCCAGCATAAACCCCTGCCGACGGGGCTACACCTTC
CASINPCRRGYTF
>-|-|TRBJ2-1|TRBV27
TGTGCCAGCAGTTTAACTAGCAACAATGAGCAGTTCTTC
CASSLTSNNEQFF
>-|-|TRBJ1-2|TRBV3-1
TGTGCCAGCAGCCTTAACCCACGTGAACCCTATGGCTACACCTTC
CASSLNPREPYGYTF
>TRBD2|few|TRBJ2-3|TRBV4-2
TGTGCCAGCAGCCAAGAGACGGGAGGGGCAGCCCCGCAGTATTTT
CASSQETGGAAPQYF
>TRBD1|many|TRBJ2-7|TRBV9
TGTGCCAGCGGAAAGACAGGGGGCTCCTACGAGCAGTACTTC
CASGKTGGSYEQYF
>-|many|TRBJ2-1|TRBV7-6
TGTGCCAGCAGCTTAGTTGGGGTTGGTCACAATGAGCAGTTCTTC
CASSLVGVGHNEQFF
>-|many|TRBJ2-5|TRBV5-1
TGCGCCAGCAGCTCCCGGGGGTTTTCAGGAGAGACCCAGTACTTC
CASSSRGFSGETQYF
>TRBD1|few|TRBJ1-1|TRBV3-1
TGTGCCAGCAGCCTCCATGGGACAGCGAACACTGAAGCTTTCTTT
CASSLHGTANTEAFF
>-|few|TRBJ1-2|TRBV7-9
TGTGCCAGCAGCTCCAGCGCGGTGTTATTAGGGGGCTACACCTTC
CASSSSAVLLGGYTF
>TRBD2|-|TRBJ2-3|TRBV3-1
TGTGCCAGCAGCCACACGACTAGCGGTACGCAGTATTTT
CASSHTTSGTQYF
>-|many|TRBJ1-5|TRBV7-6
TGTGCCAGCAGCCCGGGGGTTAGCAATCAGCCCCAGCATTTT
CASSPGVSNQPQHF
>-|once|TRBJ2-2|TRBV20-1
TGCAGTGCTAGGGTGTCAGGGTCCACCGGGGAGCTGTTTTTT
CSARVSGSTGELFF
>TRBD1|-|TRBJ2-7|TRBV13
TGTGCCAGCAGCAAGACGGACAGGGTCCCCTACGAGCAGTACTTC
CASSKTDRVPYEQYF
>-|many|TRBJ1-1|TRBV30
TGTGCCTGGTGGGAAGGGCAGGACTTGAACACTGAAGCTTTCTTT
CAWWEGQDLNTEAFF
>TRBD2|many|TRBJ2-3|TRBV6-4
TGTGCCAGCAGCCTAGCGGGGGCCTTCACAGATACGCAGTATTTT
CASSLAGAFTDTQYF
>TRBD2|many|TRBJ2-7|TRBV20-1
TGCAGTGCTAGAGGACTAGCGCGGTCCGGGCAGTACTTC
CSARGLARSGQYF
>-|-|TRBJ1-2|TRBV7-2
TGTGCCAGCAGGGTCAGTGAAACCTATGGCTACACCTTC
CASRVSETYGYTF
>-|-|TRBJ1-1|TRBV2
TGTGCCAGCAGTGAAGCCAACGGGGGCGCGTCTTTCTTT
CASSEANGGASFF
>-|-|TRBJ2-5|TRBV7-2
TGTGCCAGCAGCTCGAGGACAGCATCCAGTGGGCAGTACTTC
CASSSRTASSGQYF
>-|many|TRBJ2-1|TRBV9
TGTGCCAGCAGCGCGGCTTCCTACAATGAGCAGTTCTTC
CASSAASYNEQFF
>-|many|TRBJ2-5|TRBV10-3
TGTGCCACCTCGGCCCCCAGCTCTCAAGAGACCCAGTACTTC
CATSAPSSQETQYF
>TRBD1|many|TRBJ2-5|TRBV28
TGTGCCAGCAGTTCCCTTCCGGGACAGGGGCAAAGGGAGCAGTACTTC
CASSSLPGQGQREQYF
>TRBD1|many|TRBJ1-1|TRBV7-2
TGTGCCAGCAGCACCCGGGACAGGGCGGCTTTCTTT
CASSTRDRAAFF
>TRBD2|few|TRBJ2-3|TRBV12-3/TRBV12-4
TGTGCCAGCAGGCCGTCCGGGACTAGTGGGACAGATACGCAGTATTTT
CASRPSGTSGTDTQYF
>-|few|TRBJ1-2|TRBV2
TGTGCCAGCATACAGGGCCTTGGCTATGGCTACACCTTC
CASIQGLGYGYTF
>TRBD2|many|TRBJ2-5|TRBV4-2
TGTGCCAGCAGCCCCGGGACTAGGCAAGAGACCCAGTACTTC
CASSPGTRQETQYF